The source of this TCR beta chain is a study of T cell repertoires in cytomegalovirus infection. Study information: Carrying CMV and the relevant HLA type showed in public TCR beta signatures.

In TCRdb, the reads were re-called with MiXCR into one record per CDR3 protein. There are approximately 140,000 distinct CDR3 sequences in the sample; 5.5% to 7% occur only once, and about a sixth lies in the top ten. There are 13 residues in the CDR3. Germline V gives CDR1 SNHLY, CDR2 FYNNEI. V shed 4 bases and J shed 12 bases, with 16 bases lying between them. This clonotype was detected ten times or more. The sample was PBMCs. The clonotype originates from a human donor in good health (CMV status not recorded). Some clones in this sample may be carry-over from other donors' samples. The V and J genes are TRBV2 and TRBJ2-1; D is undetermined. CDR3 residues: CASSVSLLGGQFF. The CDR3 DNA reads as TGTGCCAGCAGTGTTTCTCTTCTTGGCGGGCAGTTCTTC.